One sample yielded the 25 T cell receptor beta chains listed below, sequenced in a study of graft-versus-host responses after intestinal transplantation. Only in-frame clones appear in the TCRdb table, and some are missing; sequencing was by immunoSEQ multiplex PCR. The table has 130,000 or so clones, just over 90% seen once. Their target antigens are unknown. The material sequenced was unstimulated CD4+ T cells sorted from spleen or lymph node cells, taken before intestinal transplant. All receptors come from a human donor who received an intestinal transplant.

The chain combines TRBV7-3 with TRBJ1-2, with TRBD1 identical over 7 bases. Germline V gene lookup returns CDR1 SGHTA and CDR2 FQGTGA. V shed 4 bases and J 4 bases; nucleotides not matched to a gene: 9. The CDR3 runs 15 residues. In nucleotides, the CDR3 is TGTGCCAGCAGCTCGGAACCGGGACAGATCTATGGCTACACCTTC. Residues: CASSSEPGQIYGYTF.

V is TRBV5-8 and J is TRBJ1-2; D gene uncertain. This CDR3 has 13 residues. Germline values: CDR1 SGHTS, CDR2 YDEGEE. Trimming shortened V by 1 base and J by 4 bases, and 8 bases separated the two germline ends. The CDR3 DNA sequence: TGTGCCAGCAGCTTGTTTGAGGTCTATGGCTACACCTTC. This sequence encodes CASSLFEVYGYTF.

V usage is TRBV6-1 and J usage is TRBJ1-2, with unresolved D. Germline CDR1 MNHNS, CDR2 SASEGT. V was cut by 4 bases and J by 4 bases, with 13 bases left in between. The CDR3 runs to 14 residues. The CDR3 loop is CASSAGPLSYGYTF. CDR3 nucleotides: TGTGCCAGCAGTGCCGGGCCCTTATCCTATGGCTACACCTTC.

This clone was detected a few times. This chain joins TRBV6-1 and TRBJ2-2; maybe TRBD2 (6 bases). Germline-derived CDR1 and CDR2 are MNHNS and SASEGT. The CDR3 is 15 residues long. V was shortened by 4 bases and J by 6 bases, with 15 bases between the two germline ends. The CDR3 here is CASSVGTFPPGELFF. The CDR3, as DNA: TGTGCCAGCAGTGTTGGGACTTTCCCACCCGGGGAGCTGTTTTTT.

The genes are TRBV5-8 and TRBJ1-4; 7 bases fit TRBD1. The length of the CDR3 is 13 residues. The J segment lost 8 bases and the V segment lost 6 bases, leaving 7 bases of the junction unmatched. Germline loops: CDR1 SGHTS, CDR2 YDEGEE. In DNA, the CDR3 is TGTGCCAGCAAACGACAGGGAGGGGAAAAACTGTTTTTT. It encodes CASKRQGGEKLFF.

The chain is built from TRBV13 and TRBJ1-2, with a weak D call TRBD1 (6 bases). Trimming left V 6 bases short and J 5 bases short, with 16 bases between. The CDR3 is 14 residues long. The germline CDR1 and CDR2 sequences are PRHDT and FYEKMQ (reference sequence). This chain's CDR3 is CASRPTGRGYGYTF. CDR3 DNA sequence: TGTGCCAGCAGACCAACAGGGAGGGGGTATGGCTACACCTTC.

The chain is built from TRBV7-7 and TRBJ2-3, with 7 bases identical to TRBD1. J gave up 4 bases and V 2 bases, and 0 bases lay outside the gene matches. This CDR3 is 13 amino acids long. In germline, CDR1 is SSHAT, CDR2 FNYEAQ (reference sequence). DNA for the CDR3: TGTGCCAGCAGCTTAACAGGGGCAGATACGCAGTATTTT. Encoded protein: CASSLTGADTQYF. Together with reference TRBV7-7 and TRBJ2-3, the CDR3 gives the full variable domain: GAGVSQSPRYKVTKRGQDVTLRCDPISSHATLYWYQQALGQGPEFLTYFNYEAQPDKSGLPSDRFSAERPEGSISTLTIQRTEQRDSAMYRCASSLTGADTQYFGPGTRLTVL.

The genes are TRBV10-2 and TRBJ2-2; D call uncertain. The CDR3 is 17 amino acids. The V gene's germline CDR1 is WSHSY and CDR2 SAAADI. Deletions cut 4 bases from V and 0 bases from J, with 15 bases between. The CDR3 coding sequence is TGCGCCAGCAGTGGCGCCTATTGGACCGCGAACACCGGGGAGCTGTTTTTT. It specifies CASSGAYWTANTGELFF.

The chain recombines TRBV18 with TRBJ1-5; the D gene is possibly TRBD1 (6 bases). The CDR3 contains 16 residues. Looked up from germline, CDR1 is KGHSH and CDR2 is LQKENI. Trimming removed 3 bases at V and 0 bases at J, with 12 bases between. The CDR3 reads CASSPGTRYSNQPQHF. The CDR3 DNA follows: TGTGCCAGCTCACCCGGGACACGGTATAGCAATCAGCCCCAGCATTTT. Based on the CDR3 plus reference TRBV18 and TRBJ1-5, the full variable domain is NAGVMQNPRHLVRRRGQEARLRCSPMKGHSHVYWYRQLPEEGLKFMVYLQKENIIDESGMPKERFSAEFPKEGPSILRIQQVVRGDSAAYFCASSPGTRYSNQPQHFGDGTRLSIL.

The J gene is TRBJ2-7, the V gene TRBV4-1; TRBD1 agrees at 7 bases. The junction had 15 bases not matched to a gene; V was cut back by 1 base and J by 3 bases. Germline values: CDR1 MGHRA, CDR2 YSYEKL. The length of the CDR3 is 18 residues. The CDR3 sequence: CASSQVLVSGTVNYEQYF. The DNA for the CDR3 is TGCGCCAGCAGCCAAGTGCTGGTTTCCGGGACAGTAAACTACGAGCAGTACTTC.

The CDR3 is CASRSDRGRGTGELFF. The CDR3 region has the DNA TGCGCCAGCAGGTCAGACAGGGGGCGCGGCACCGGGGAGCTGTTTTTT. J is TRBJ2-2 and V is TRBV5-1; TRBD1 agrees at 10 bases. Germline V CDR1 and CDR2: SGHRS, YFSETQ. With V trimmed by 5 bases and J by 4 bases, 8 bases remained unmatched. This CDR3 comprises 16 residues.

This clone was observed once. This chain joins TRBV5-6 and TRBJ2-1; 10 bases match TRBD2. Germline V gene data show CDR1 as SGHDT and CDR2 as YYEEEE. This CDR3 is built from 14 residues. The junction had 0 bases not matched to a gene; V was cut back by 0 bases and J by 6 bases. For the CDR3, the DNA is TGTGCCAGCAGCTTGGCTAGCGGGAGCAATGAGCAGTTCTTC. Translated, it gives CASSLASGSNEQFF. Variable domain in full (rest from reference TRBV5-6 and TRBJ2-1): DAGVTQSPTHLIKTRGQQVTLRCSPKSGHDTVSWYQQALGQGPQFIFQYYEEEERQRGNFPDRFSGHQFPNYSSELNVNALLLGDSALYLCASSLASGSNEQFFGPGTRLTVL.

This clone was observed a handful of times. The chain couples TRBV11-2 to TRBJ2-7, with 9 bases matching TRBD1. This CDR3 has 17 residues. Trimming at V came to 2 bases and at J to 1 base, leaving 9 bases not matched to a gene. CDR1 is SGHAT, CDR2 FQNNGV, per germline. CDR3 in amino acids: CASSLKTGTGPSYEQYF. The CDR3 DNA follows: TGTGCCAGCAGCTTAAAGACCGGGACAGGGCCTTCCTACGAGCAGTACTTC.

CDR3 sequence reads: CAISNRAHESNEQFF. In DNA form, the CDR3 reads TGTGCCATCAGTAACAGGGCTCATGAATCCAATGAGCAGTTCTTC. V gene TRBV10-3 combines with J gene TRBJ2-1; a weak D match, TRBD1 (6 bases). This CDR3 is built from 15 residues. Germline V gene sequence: CDR1 ENHRY, CDR2 SYGVKD. V lost 5 bases and J lost 6, with 17 bases in between.

This chain links TRBV4-2 with TRBJ2-5; no definite D call. The germline gives CDR1 LGHNA, CDR2 YNFKEQ. The length of the CDR3 is 13 residues. V gave up 1 base and J gave up 1 base, with 4 bases separating them. The CDR3 here is CASSQGLQETQYF. The CDR3 bases are TGTGCCAGCAGCCAAGGCCTCCAAGAGACCCAGTACTTC.

The chain links TRBV5-1 to TRBJ2-7; TRBD1 matches 9 bases. Germline V gives CDR1 SGHRS, CDR2 YFSETQ. The CDR3 length is 15 residues. Germline trimming cut 1 base from V and 3 bases from J; bases unmatched to any gene: 5. The CDR3 nucleotides read TGCGCCAGCAGCTTGTTGGAGACAGGGGGCTACGAGCAGTACTTC. Translating gives CASSLLETGGYEQYF. The whole variable domain, remainder taken from reference TRBV5-1 and TRBJ2-7, is KAGVTQTPRYLIKTRGQQVTLSCSPISGHRSVSWYQQTPGQGLQFLFEYFSETQRNKGNFPGRFSGRQFSNSRSEMNVSTLELGDSALYLCASSLLETGGYEQYFGPGTRLTVT.

The chain employs TRBV27 and TRBJ2-4; D might be TRBD1 (5 bases). CDR1 MNHEY and CDR2 SMNVEV come from the germline V gene (reference sequence). This CDR3 is built from 16 residues. V lost 4 bases, J lost 1 base, and 14 bases lay in between. The CDR3 is CASSSRAFSAKNIQYF. The CDR3 nucleotides are TGTGCCAGCAGTTCCAGGGCGTTCTCGGCCAAAAACATTCAGTACTTC.

The chain carries TRBV7-9 and TRBJ2-6; 7 bases agree with TRBD1. CDR3 length equals 15 residues. With V trimmed by 4 bases and J by 3 bases, 3 bases remained unmatched. Germline values: CDR1 SEHNR, CDR2 FQNEAQ (reference sequence). CDR3 sequence: CASSSRQGGANVLTF. The CDR3 DNA follows: TGTGCCAGCAGCTCCCGACAGGGTGGGGCCAACGTCCTGACTTTC.

In DNA, the CDR3 is TGTGCCAGCAGCTTGTTTCCTCAGGGGGACAACTGGGGCTACACCTTC. Amino acid sequence: CASSLFPQGDNWGYTF. This rearrangement joins TRBV5-4 to TRBJ1-2; 7 bases match TRBD1. This CDR3 contains 16 residues. CDR1 is SGHNT and CDR2 is YYREEE in the germline V gene (reference sequence). The ends lost 1 base at V and 8 bases at J; junction bases unmatched: 14.

This CDR3 is CASSIDPSYSNQPQHF. CDR3 DNA: TGTGCCAGTAGTATAGATCCCAGTTATAGCAATCAGCCCCAGCATTTT. V gene TRBV19 combines with J gene TRBJ1-5; D gene unclear. Germline CDR1 is LNHDA and CDR2 is SQIVND (reference sequence). V lost 0 bases and J lost 0, with 9 bases in between. The CDR3 contains 16 residues.

The chain employs TRBV5-4 and TRBJ1-5; unclear D gene. The V end lost 2 bases, the J end lost 5 bases, and 11 bases lay between the germline ends. CDR1 is SGHNT, CDR2 YYREEE, per germline (reference sequence). CDR3 length: 14 residues. As DNA, the CDR3 is TGTGCCAGCAGCTTATCTGGTGCGGATCAGCCCCAGCATTTT. This encodes CASSLSGADQPQHF.

The chain combines TRBV27 with TRBJ2-5, with 8 bases matching TRBD1. The CDR3 is 16 amino acids. Trimming at V came to 0 bases and at J to 4 bases, leaving 7 bases not matched to a gene. CDR1 is MNHEY, CDR2 SMNVEV, per germline (reference sequence). CDR3 nucleotide sequence: TGTGCCAGCAGTTTATCTGGACAGGGAAAAGTAGAGACCCAGTACTTC. The encoded protein is CASSLSGQGKVETQYF.

The chain joins TRBV5-4 to TRBJ2-7; perhaps TRBD1 as D (6 bases). Germline V gives CDR1 SGHNT, CDR2 YYREEE (reference sequence). The CDR3 contains 14 residues. V dropped 0 bases and J dropped 3 bases, with 10 bases sitting between them. The CDR3 region is CASSLDRANYEQYF. The CDR3 DNA follows: TGTGCCAGCAGCTTGGACAGGGCCAACTACGAGCAGTACTTC.

V gene TRBV6-8 combines with J gene TRBJ1-3, with a possible D match to TRBD1 (5 bases). This CDR3 contains 14 residues. Germline V lookup: CDR1 MNHGY, CDR2 SAAAGT. As DNA, the CDR3 is TGTGCTCGGACCAGCGCAGGGTCTGGAAACACCATATATTTT. Amino acid sequence: CARTSAGSGNTIYF.

The chain combines TRBV27 with TRBJ2-3, with 11 bases identical to TRBD1. The V and J ends lost 6 bases and 7 bases, in that order; junction bases with no gene match: 9. In germline, CDR1 is MNHEY, CDR2 SMNVEV (reference sequence). The CDR3 is 15 residues long. CDR3 sequence reads: CASSLGQGDSNTQYF. DNA of the CDR3: TGTGCCAGCAGCCTGGGACAGGGGGACTCAAATACGCAGTATTTT.